This TCR beta chain appears in the sequencing data of a study of blood T cell repertoires in COVID-19. Across the study: The United States, Italy and Spain were the sources of the acute and convalescent COVID-19 samples.

Original processing methods: Amplified reference gene primers provided the basis for estimating nucleated cell counts. Produced via immunoSEQ multiplex PCR; TCRdb's table is partial and in-frame only. Clone size and the V and J calls come from that table; the DNA yielded D and trimming. The data contain some 150,000 clones, more than 80% of them singletons. The germline V and J ends were trimmed by 4 bases and 0 bases, with 21 bases remaining between them. The CDR3 runs 19 residues. Germline V gives CDR1 SNHLY, CDR2 FYNNEI. This chain links TRBV2 with TRBJ1-4, with a possible D match to TRBD1 (6 bases). The receptor comes from a man aged 50 or older with acute or convalescent COVID-19. Sequenced input: peripheral blood. The CDR3 spells CASSVADSIPIATNEKLFF. The CDR3 DNA reads as TGTGCCAGCAGTGTAGCGGACAGCATACCTATAGCAACTAATGAAAAACTGTTTTTT.